These 14 T cell receptor beta chains were sequenced from one sample in a study of blood T cell repertoires in COVID-19. The method was immunoSEQ multiplex PCR; TCRdb's version includes in-frame clones alone and lacks a portion of them. The profile shows about 44,000 clones, about nine tenths of them singletons. Sequenced sample: peripheral blood. These receptors all stem from a woman of 80 years or more in a cohort sampled during active or convalescent COVID-19.

The V and J genes are TRBV5-1 and TRBJ1-4; D may be TRBD1 (6 bases). V was cut by 3 bases and J by 3 bases, with 9 bases left in between. CDR1 and CDR2 from the germline V gene are SGHRS and YFSETQ. There are 14 residues in the CDR3. Here the CDR3 reads CASSSQGANEKLFF. The CDR3 bases are TGCGCCAGCAGCTCACAGGGCGCTAATGAAAAACTGTTTTTT.

This clone was seen only a few times. J is TRBJ1-1 and V is TRBV5-1; D is possibly TRBD1 (6 bases). V shed 1 base and J shed 1 base, with 11 bases lying between them. CDR3 length: 15 amino acids. Germline V lookup: CDR1 SGHRS, CDR2 YFSETQ. The CDR3 reads CASSLNTGPNTEAFF. For the CDR3, the DNA is TGCGCCAGCAGCTTGAATACAGGGCCGAACACTGAAGCTTTCTTT.

The chain recombines TRBV11-2 with TRBJ2-7; D is perhaps TRBD1 (6 bases). Between the trimmed V and J ends, which lost 3 bases and 7 bases, there was a span of 16 bases. This CDR3 is 14 amino acids long. Germline lookup yields CDR1 SGHAT and CDR2 FQNNGV. CDR3 sequence reads: CASSFGAFQGEQYF. The DNA of the CDR3 is TGTGCCAGCAGCTTCGGGGCATTCCAGGGGGAGCAGTACTTC.

The rearrangement links TRBV9 to TRBJ2-1; 8 bases fit TRBD2. Germline V lookup: CDR1 SGDLS, CDR2 YYNGEE. The V gene end was trimmed by 0 bases and the J gene end by 3 bases; junction bases not matched to a gene: 2. This CDR3 spans 15 amino acids. The CDR3 region has the DNA TGTGCCAGCAGCGTAGTCGGGACTAGCTACAATGAGCAGTTCTTC. Amino acid sequence: CASSVVGTSYNEQFF.

This clone has only a few counts. This rearrangement joins TRBV7-7 to TRBJ2-1; 7 nucleotides match TRBD2. The CDR3 loop spans 17 amino acids. V was clipped by 0 bases and J by 3 bases; unmatched bases: 8. CDR1 and CDR2 (germline): SSHAT, FNYEAQ (reference sequence). This chain's CDR3 is CASSLAPGLGDYNEQFF. The CDR3 nucleotides are TGTGCCAGCAGCTTAGCGCCAGGACTAGGGGACTACAATGAGCAGTTCTTC.

The chain uses TRBV7-8 and TRBJ1-1, with D possibly matching TRBD1 (6 bases). From germline, CDR1 is SGHVS and CDR2 FQNEAQ. The CDR3 totals 14 residues. Trimming removed 1 base from V and 7 bases from J, with 13 bases in between. CDR3 nucleotide sequence: TGTGCCAGCAGCTTAGAACACAGGGTCATTGAAGCTTTCTTT. This encodes CASSLEHRVIEAFF.

The chain carries TRBV5-1 and TRBJ2-5; TRBD2 agrees at 8 bases. V lost 1 base and J lost 4; bases outside the gene matches: 9. CDR3 length: 16 residues. In germline, CDR1 is SGHRS, CDR2 YFSETQ. CDR3 loop: CASSLFGRGGTETQYF. CDR3 bases: TGCGCCAGCAGCTTGTTTGGCCGGGGGGGCACAGAGACCCAGTACTTC.

V usage is TRBV6-6 and J usage is TRBJ1-2, with TRBD1 identical over 8 bases. The CDR3 is 11 residues long. V lost 5 bases to trimming and J lost 11 bases; unmatched junction nucleotides: 4. The germline V gene encodes CDR1 MNHNY and CDR2 SVGAGI (reference sequence). This chain's CDR3 is CASSPQGAYTF. The DNA for the CDR3 is TGTGCCAGCAGTCCGCAGGGGGCATACACCTTC.

This chain uses TRBV9 with TRBJ2-3; weak D call: TRBD2 (5 bases). Germline loops: CDR1 SGDLS, CDR2 YYNGEE. The CDR3 is 17 amino acids. Trimming removed 2 bases at V and 6 bases at J, with 22 bases between. CDR3: CASSVTIRTDRADTQYF. Here the CDR3 DNA reads TGTGCCAGCAGCGTCACGATTCGGACTGACCGGGCGGATACGCAGTATTTT.

The J gene is TRBJ2-3, the V gene TRBV7-6; 9 positions agree with TRBD1. The CDR3 length is 17 residues. CDR1 is SGHVS, CDR2 FNYEAQ, per germline. The ends lost 5 bases at V and 1 base at J; junction bases unmatched: 10. CDR3 sequence (DNA): TGTGCCAGCAGCAGGAGGGACAGGGAATTGGGCACAGATACGCAGTATTTT. This translates into CASSRRDRELGTDTQYF.

V usage is TRBV11-3 and J usage is TRBJ1-1; a possible D gene is TRBD1 (6 bases). V dropped 5 bases and J dropped 4 bases, with 14 bases sitting between them. This CDR3 region has 14 residues. In germline, CDR1 is SGHNT, CDR2 YENEEA. CDR3: CASSTTGWGTEAFF. In nucleotides, the CDR3 is TGTGCCAGCAGCACTACAGGGTGGGGCACTGAAGCTTTCTTT.

This clone appeared a few times. The chain carries TRBV30 and TRBJ2-7, with D tentatively TRBD2 (6 bases). CDR1 and CDR2 from the germline V gene are GTSNPN and SVGIG (reference sequence). Trimming stripped 2 bases from V and 4 bases from J, with 12 bases between. CDR3 length: 13 amino acids. CDR3 in DNA: TGTGCCTGGAGTACGGGGGTTGCGTACGAGCAGTACTTC. Protein product: CAWSTGVAYEQYF.

The V gene is TRBV19, the J gene TRBJ1-5; weak D call: TRBD1 (5 bases). The CDR3 totals 15 residues. Germline values: CDR1 LNHDA, CDR2 SQIVND (reference sequence). V lost 7 bases and J 2 bases, leaving 15 bases between the germline ends. The CDR3: CASKEGSGGNQPQHF. The CDR3 region has the DNA TGTGCCAGTAAGGAGGGGAGCGGTGGCAATCAGCCCCAGCATTTT.

This sequence joins TRBV6-6 and TRBJ2-5, with 9 bases that match TRBD2. Germline V gene sequence: CDR1 MNHNY, CDR2 SVGAGI (reference sequence). The CDR3 spans 13 residues. V lost 5 bases, J lost 9 bases, and 7 bases stayed unmatched. CDR3 DNA sequence: TGTGCCAGCAGTGCGGGAGGGGCTCGAGCCCAGTACTTC. Protein sequence: CASSAGGARAQYF.